Listed below are T cell receptor beta chains from one sample, sequenced in a study of identical twins. TCRdb analysed the 5' RACE reads with MiXCR anew, one entry per CDR3 protein. The table shows hundreds of thousands of distinct CDR3 sequences, with 8% to 9% occurring only once. The sample was also reused in another study, on yellow fever vaccine responses in identical twins.

The sequencing sample was made of PBMCs. These receptors all come from a woman under 30 in good health. CDR3s include the opening cysteine and the closing phenylalanine or tryptophan.

v_call | cdr3_aa
TRBV5-1 | CASSLEGDYGYTF
TRBV10-3 | CAISAEQRMQFF
TRBV5-4 | CASSSSWTANLPGSYNEQFF
TRBV7-9 | CASSSTSGRSYNEQFF
TRBV9 | CASSVGPGGPRSSTDTQYF
TRBV28 | CASSSGLASGYTF
TRBV20-1 | CSARLGVAYGYTF
TRBV11-1 | CASSLAYTAEKETQYF
TRBV6-6 | CASSYEGGEQYF
TRBV7-9 | CASSEILAGYNEQFF
TRBV4-2 | CASSPNQEGTSYEQYF
TRBV11-2 | CASAGRGTSGRATNTQYF
TRBV6-1 | CASSERDRANTGSYEQYF
TRBV20-1 | CSARDIGGRGHSYEQYF
TRBV5-5 | CASSLGRFNTEAFF
TRBV6-2/TRBV6-3 | CASSYLAGEGYEQYF
TRBV10-3 | CAISETGNEQFF